This passage covers 9 T cell receptor beta chains from one sample sequenced in a study of T-cell reconstitution after alpha-beta-depleted transplantation in children. TCRbeta library construction was performed incorporating unique molecular identifiers. TCRdb ran MiXCR on the PCR reads and lists one entry per CDR3 protein. The sample shows hundreds of thousands of distinct CDR3 sequences, 15% to 20% of them seen only once. The material was PBMCs from the stem cell graft donor, obtained from the stem cell graft. The receptors come from a human donor who donated a stem cell graft to a child with acute myeloid leukemia.

Notes on this clonotype: This sequence may be a read error, since a much larger clone differs from it by one base. The chain recombines TRBV12-3 or TRBV12-4 with TRBJ2-1; possibly TRBD2 for D (5 bases). CDR3 length: 15 amino acids. V lost 3 bases, J lost 1 base, and 10 bases lay in between. DNA for the CDR3: TGTGCCAGCAGTTTGAGGGCGACATCCTACAATGAGCAGTTCTTC. This codes for CASSLRATSYNEQFF.

This clonotype was recorded many times. This rearrangement joins TRBV5-6 to TRBJ2-2, with 9 bases matching TRBD1. In germline, CDR1 is SGHDT, CDR2 YYEEEE. This CDR3 comprises 13 residues. Germline trimming cut 4 bases from V and 11 bases from J; bases unmatched to any gene: 6. The CDR3 DNA reads TGTGCCAGCAGCGCGTGGACAGGGGTTGAGCTGTTTTTT. Protein sequence: CASSAWTGVELFF.

Comment on this clonotype: This may arise from a read error, as a much more abundant clone is one base away. J is TRBJ2-5 and V is TRBV5-1; 7 nucleotides match TRBD2. With 3 bases clipped from V and 4 bases from J, the junction kept 9 bases outside the gene matches. CDR3 length equals 15 residues. Germline assignment: CDR1 SGHRS and CDR2 YFSETQ. The CDR3: CASSWEGRLLETQYF. The CDR3 DNA sequence: TGCGCCAGCAGCTGGGAGGGACGTCTCCTAGAGACCCAGTACTTC.

The chain joins TRBV9 to TRBJ2-5; 11 nucleotides align to TRBD2. CDR3 length equals 16 residues. The ends lost 3 bases at V and 4 bases at J; junction bases unmatched: 8. Germline V gene data show CDR1 as SGDLS and CDR2 as YYNGEE. CDR3 bases: TGTGCCAGCAGCGCAACTAGCGGGGGCCTACCAGAGACCCAGTACTTC. Encoded protein: CASSATSGGLPETQYF.

This clonotype appeared many times. This chain links TRBV20-1 with TRBJ1-5; perhaps TRBD1 as D (6 bases). Germline V gene sequence: CDR1 DFQATT, CDR2 SNEGSKA (reference sequence). The CDR3 covers 14 residues. V was pared by 6 bases and J by 4 bases, with 16 bases between. The CDR3, as DNA: TGCAGTGCGGGGGCGGGGAACTCGAATCAGCCCCAGCATTTT. This translates into CSAGAGNSNQPQHF.

This chain uses TRBV4-3 with TRBJ1-1, with D uncertain. With 1 base removed from V and 3 bases from J, the gap between germline ends came to 12 bases. Germline CDR1 and CDR2: LGHNA and YSLEER. This CDR3 comprises 15 residues. The CDR3 coding sequence is TGCGCCAGCAGCCAAGGGGAGAGGATGCACACTGAAGCTTTCTTT. It encodes CASSQGERMHTEAFF.

The V and J genes are TRBV25-1 and TRBJ2-7; a weak D match, TRBD1 (6 bases). Per germline, CDR1 MGHDK and CDR2 SYGVNS. The CDR3 consists of 14 residues. The ends were cut back, 6 bases at V and 3 bases at J, with 15 bases in the middle. CDR3 protein: CASRQQGENYEQYF. CDR3 coding DNA: TGTGCCAGCAGACAACAGGGAGAAAACTACGAGCAGTACTTC.

The chain couples TRBV5-1 to TRBJ2-1; D might be TRBD1 or TRBD2, each matching 5 bases. V lost 0 bases, J lost 9 bases, and 13 bases lay in between. Germline CDR1 and CDR2: SGHRS and YFSETQ. The CDR3 consists of 14 residues. The CDR3 region is CASSLVWGKGEQFF. The CDR3 bases are TGCGCCAGCAGCTTGGTTTGGGGGAAAGGTGAGCAGTTCTTC.

In its sample, this clonotype was seen a few times. The chain uses TRBV28 and TRBJ2-5; 13 bases line up with TRBD2. CDR1 is MDHEN and CDR2 is SYDVKM in the germline V gene. The V segment lost 5 bases and the J segment 5 bases; nucleotides outside the gene matches: 5. The length of the CDR3 is 15 residues. This chain's CDR3 is CASSEGTSGAETQYF. The CDR3 nucleotides read TGTGCCAGCAGTGAGGGGACTAGCGGGGCGGAGACCCAGTACTTC.